Sequencing of this T cell receptor beta chain was carried out in a study of shared clonotypes between healthy human individuals. Some clones are missing from TCRdb's copy, which holds only in-frame ones; the method was immunoSEQ multiplex PCR. The top ten hold roughly 0.4% of the sample, which has some 1.5 million clones, 95% to 99% seen once. It was into CD45RA+ naive and CD45RA-negative memory subsets that the CD4+ cells were split. The sequence was collected from a man aged 25-45 years in good health. The sequencing sample was made of naive CD4+ T cells sorted from blood. Subset reported: CD45RA+ positively selected.

CDR3 amino acids: CASSLDASPYGYTF. The CDR3 DNA reads TGTGCCAGCAGCTTGGATGCCAGCCCGTATGGCTACACCTTC. This sequence joins TRBV5-6 and TRBJ1-2, with D unresolved. Germline-derived CDR1 and CDR2 are SGHDT and YYEEEE. The V gene lost 0 bases and the J gene lost 5 bases, with 11 bases spanning the gap. The CDR3 spans 14 residues.